This TCR beta chain was recovered during a study of PD-L1 blockade in urothelial cancer. At the level of the study: Atezolizumab therapy began for patients at some point between 2013 and 2015, dosed at 1,200 mg intravenously every 3 weeks. Blood analysis took place 3 weeks (second dose) and 6 weeks after treatment start.

Study-level results: Stronger expansion of tumor-associated clones in blood at 3 weeks distinguished durable-benefit patients.

This clone was counted between two and nine times. Its antigen is as yet unknown. Libraries were prepared by immunoSEQ multiplex PCR; TCRdb keeps only in-frame clonotypes and omits some of them. The sample has about 74,000 clones, around 84% seen once; the top ten hold 4% to 6%. CDR1 is MNHEY, CDR2 SMNVEV, per germline (reference sequence). This CDR3 is 16 amino acids long. The trim removed 7 bases at V and 10 bases at J, leaving 16 bases unmatched. The sample was PBMCs, taken around atezolizumab (anti-PD-L1) treatment. The V gene is TRBV27, the J gene TRBJ2-1; 10 positions agree with TRBD1. The TCR comes from a man in his 70s with urothelial cancer. The DNA of the CDR3 is TGTGCCAGCAAAGCCTTCGGACAGGGGGTTTCGCCGGAGCAGTTCTTC. Protein sequence: CASKAFGQGVSPEQFF.